The rows below give T cell receptor beta chains drawn from one sample of a study of T cells in Graves' hyperthyroidism and ophthalmopathy. One entry per CDR3 protein results from TCRdb running MiXCR on the multiplex PCR reads. The sample holds roughly 100,000 distinct CDR3 sequences; roughly 40% are singletons and the top ten take roughly 10%. The sample was peripheral blood or thyroid tissue (not recorded which). These receptors all come from a woman aged 30 to 39 with Graves' hyperthyroidism. The CDR3 runs from the conserved cysteine through the conserved F or W. The D gene is left open where the match is weak. Size is stated for part of the rows, as once, few or many counts, or as a class when the clone is expanded.

V gene	J gene	D gene	clone size	CDR3 protein	CDR3 DNA
TRBV14	TRBJ1-1	-	-	CASSQEIWTASF	TGTGCCAGCAGCCAAGAGATTTGGACAGCAAGCTTT
TRBV9	TRBJ1-6	-	-	CASRGPAGLSPLHF	TGTGCCAGCAGAGGACCCGCAGGGTTGTCACCCCTCCACTTT
TRBV4-1	TRBJ2-1	TRBD2	-	CASSQVYREGNEQFF	TGCGCCAGCAGCCAAGTCTACCGGGAGGGGAATGAGCAGTTCTTC
TRBV7-6	TRBJ1-4	-	many	CASSQQTKAWGEKLFF	TGTGCCAGCAGCCAACAAACGAAGGCCTGGGGTGAAAAACTGTTTTTT
TRBV2	TRBJ1-5	-	-	CASRLGFGQPQHF	TGTGCCAGCAGGCTGGGGTTTGGGCAGCCCCAGCATTTT
TRBV10-3	TRBJ1-4	TRBD1	-	CAISRPGQGSEKLFF	TGTGCCATCAGTCGCCCTGGACAGGGGAGTGAAAAACTGTTCTTT
TRBV19	TRBJ1-1	TRBD1	-	CASRKDRGTEAFF	TGTGCCAGTAGAAAGGACAGGGGCACTGAAGCTTTCTTT
TRBV9	TRBJ2-2	TRBD1	-	CASSPARGSGGTTGGELFF	TGTGCCAGCAGCCCCGCCAGGGGGTCTGGTGGGACAACAGGAGGGGAGCTGTTTTTT
TRBV6-5	TRBJ2-7	-	many	CASSTTRDISYEQYF	TGTGCCAGCAGTACTACCCGGGACATATCGTACGAGCAGTACTTC
TRBV30	TRBJ1-4	-	few	CALQGLWREKLFF	TGTGCCCTACAGGGTCTTTGGCGCGAAAAACTGTTTTTT
TRBV7-2	TRBJ2-5	-	many	CASSLGRSYQETQYF	TGTGCCAGCAGCTTAGGTCGCAGCTACCAAGAGACCCAGTACTTC
TRBV9	TRBJ2-5	TRBD2	-	CASSTGLAGAGETQYF	TGTGCCAGCAGCACGGGACTAGCGGGGGCCGGAGAGACCCAGTACTTC
TRBV7-2	TRBJ1-4	-	many	CASSLEAEKLFF	TGTGCCAGCAGCTTAGAAGCGGAAAAACTGTTTTTT
TRBV19	TRBJ2-7	TRBD2	many	CASSRGGRAPEQYF	TGTGCCAGTAGTCGGGGCGGGAGAGCCCCCGAGCAGTACTTC
TRBV7-2	TRBJ1-1	-	many	CASSLVGGQTNTEAFF	TGTGCCAGCAGCTTAGTTGGTGGACAGACAAACACTGAAGCTTTCTTT
TRBV28	TRBJ2-7	-	many	CASSLWNREAEQYF	TGTGCCAGCAGTTTATGGAACAGGGAGGCCGAGCAGTACTTC
TRBV30	TRBJ1-2	-	many	CAWSAQGSYGYTF	TGTGCCTGGAGTGCCCAGGGGTCCTATGGCTACACCTTC
TRBV2	TRBJ2-7	-	-	CASSEVQYEQYF	TGTGCCAGCAGTGAAGTGCAGTACGAGCAGTACTTC
TRBV14	TRBJ1-1	-	many	CASSTLSGGSTEAFF	TGTGCCAGCAGCACACTTTCGGGGGGAAGCACTGAAGCTTTCTTT
TRBV4-2	TRBJ1-4	-	many	CASMRDRKLFF	TGTGCCAGCATGAGAGACAGAAAACTGTTTTTT
TRBV29-1	TRBJ2-7	TRBD1	-	CSVVTGGAIYKQYF	TGCAGCGTTGTAACAGGGGGCGCGATCTACAAGCAGTACTTC
TRBV5-1	TRBJ2-5	-	many	CASSLAARETQYF	TGCGCCAGCAGCTTGGCCGCGAGAGAGACCCAGTACTTC
TRBV25-1	TRBJ2-7	-	many	CASSERQVFGRRYEQYF	TGTGCCAGCAGTGAAAGGCAAGTTTTTGGGAGGAGGTACGAGCAGTACTTC
TRBV29-1	TRBJ1-1	TRBD1	many	CSVVLDRGEGTEAFF	TGCAGCGTTGTCCTGGACAGGGGCGAGGGCACTGAAGCTTTCTTT
TRBV28	TRBJ2-2	-	few	CASSSTGRLAGELFF	TGTGCCAGCAGTTCCACAGGGAGGCTGGCCGGGGAGCTGTTTTTT
TRBV19	TRBJ1-2	TRBD1	many	CASSISGQGNYGYTF	TGTGCCAGTAGTATCTCGGGACAGGGGAACTATGGCTACACCTTC
TRBV3-1	TRBJ2-7	TRBD2	many	CASTPSGRALYEQYF	TGTGCCAGCACCCCAAGCGGGAGGGCCCTCTACGAGCAGTACTTC
TRBV20-1	TRBJ2-7	TRBD2	-	CSARGLREEQYF	TGCAGTGCTAGAGGACTGCGGGAGGAGCAGTACTTC
TRBV28	TRBJ1-1	TRBD1	-	CASSLDRGQIEAFF	TGTGCCAGCTCGCTGGACAGGGGCCAGATTGAAGCTTTCTTT
TRBV20-1	TRBJ1-1	TRBD1	many	CSARDRGELAFF	TGCAGTGCGAGAGACAGGGGGGAACTTGCTTTCTTT
TRBV12-3/TRBV12-4	TRBJ1-4	-	few	CASSQDYRQVRLKLFF	TGTGCCAGCAGCCAAGATTATAGGCAGGTCCGGCTGAAACTGTTTTTT
TRBV12-3/TRBV12-4	TRBJ2-7	-	many	CASSFSETYEQYF	TGTGCCAGCAGTTTCAGCGAGACCTACGAGCAGTACTTC
TRBV7-2	TRBJ2-6	-	-	CASSRQGGPDGANVLTF	TGTGCCAGCAGCCGACAAGGAGGGCCGGATGGGGCCAACGTCCTGACTTTC
TRBV6-5	TRBJ1-4	-	many	CASREGRVGKLFF	TGTGCCAGCAGAGAAGGTCGGGTCGGAAAACTGTTTTTT
TRBV6-1	TRBJ2-7	TRBD2	many	CASSHRLAGAYEQYF	TGTGCCAGCAGCCACCGACTAGCGGGAGCCTACGAGCAGTACTTC
TRBV20-1	TRBJ2-7	TRBD2	many	CSAREQRDYRYEQYF	TGCAGTGCTAGAGAGCAACGGGACTATAGATACGAGCAGTACTTC
TRBV20-1	TRBJ1-1	-	many	CSARDFGGGTEAFF	TGCAGTGCTAGAGATTTCGGGGGTGGCACTGAAGCTTTCTTT
TRBV7-9	TRBJ1-2	TRBD1	many	CASSLGYGTGGNYGYTF	TGTGCCAGCAGCTTAGGGTACGGGACAGGGGGGAACTATGGCTACACCTTC
TRBV2	TRBJ1-1	-	-	CASSPNTEASF	TGTGCCAGCAGCCCGAACACTGAAGCTTCCTTT
TRBV7-2	TRBJ2-2	-	many	CASSLVGWGYGELFF	TGTGCCAGCAGCTTAGTTGGGTGGGGGTACGGGGAGCTGTTTTTT
TRBV11-2	TRBJ2-7	TRBD2	many	CASNLTPTLGLAGDEQYF	TGTGCCAGCAACTTAACCCCCACCCTCGGACTAGCGGGAGACGAGCAGTACTTC
TRBV2	TRBJ2-2	TRBD2	-	CASSEGETLAGARTGELFF	TGTGCCAGCAGTGAAGGGGAGACTCTAGCGGGAGCTCGCACCGGGGAGCTGTTTTTT